This TCR beta chain comes out of a study of regulatory T cells in long-lasting Graves disease. Findings and caveats of the study: Persistent cases favored TRBV28, TRBJ1-2 and TRBJ2-5.

CDR3-region Arm-PCR and iRepertoire HTBI primers produced the TCR beta libraries. TCRdb analysed the multiplex PCR reads with MiXCR anew, one entry per CDR3 protein. The table shows around 320,000 distinct CDR3 sequences, with approximately 15% occurring only once. Germline CDR1 and CDR2: SEHNR and FQNEAQ (reference sequence). This CDR3 contains 13 residues. With V trimmed by 7 bases and J by 2 bases, 4 bases remained unmatched. Time point here: newly diagnosed GD, antithyroid drugs for less than 3 months. Construction of the TCR library relied on RNA isolated from PBMCs. Comments on this clonotype: The antigen remains unidentified.

This sample also belongs to another study, concerning T cells in Graves' hyperthyroidism and ophthalmopathy. Per that study: The diagnostic basis comprised clinical symptoms, serum thyroxine and TRAb, thyroid ultrasound and orbital computed tomography. HTBI primers were used for first-round RT-PCR of the TCR CDR3.

The sequenced sample was peripheral blood mononuclear cells (PBMCs), obtained at new diagnosis, from a patient treated with antithyroid drugs. The receptor's source is a man aged 35-49 years with Graves disease. The V and J genes are TRBV7-9 and TRBJ2-5; 7 bases fit TRBD1. The CDR3: CASTRQGQETQYF. CDR3 nucleotide sequence: TGTGCCAGCACTCGACAGGGACAAGAGACCCAGTACTTC.